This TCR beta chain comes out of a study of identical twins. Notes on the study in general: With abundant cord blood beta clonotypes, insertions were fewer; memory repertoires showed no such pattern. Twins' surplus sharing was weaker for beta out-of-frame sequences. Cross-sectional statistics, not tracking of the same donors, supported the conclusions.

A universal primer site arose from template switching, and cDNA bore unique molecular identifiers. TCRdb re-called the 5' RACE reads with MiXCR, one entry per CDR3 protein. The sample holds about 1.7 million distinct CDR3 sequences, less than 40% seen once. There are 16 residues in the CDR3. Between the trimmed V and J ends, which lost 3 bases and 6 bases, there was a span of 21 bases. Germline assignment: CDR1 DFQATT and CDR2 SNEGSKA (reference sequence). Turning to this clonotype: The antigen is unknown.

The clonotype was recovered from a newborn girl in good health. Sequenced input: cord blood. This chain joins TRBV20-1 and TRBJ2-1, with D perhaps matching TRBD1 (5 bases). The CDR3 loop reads CSASSLGLNLGNEQFF. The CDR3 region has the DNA TGCAGTGCTAGCTCCCTGGGGCTCAATCTAGGCAATGAGCAGTTCTTC.